Listed below are T cell receptor beta chains from one sample, sequenced in a study of neoadjuvant nivolumab and ipilimumab in lung cancer. Sequenced by immunoSEQ multiplex PCR; TCRdb stores in-frame clones only, minus some. This table has tens of thousands of clones, around nine tenths appearing once. The sample in question was blood, obtained before neoadjuvant nivolumab, alone or with ipilimumab. Every receptor here comes from an adult with non-small cell lung cancer. Some clones in this sample may be carry-over from other donors' samples. CDR3s include the opening cysteine and the closing phenylalanine or tryptophan. The D gene is left open where the match is weak. Part of the rows lack a size; the others show once, few, many or a class for expanded clones.

J gene | clone size | D gene | V gene | CDR3 protein | CDR3 DNA
TRBJ1-5 | NA | NA | TRBV19 | CASSQSGYSNQPQHF | TGTGCCAGTAGTCAGTCAGGGTATAGCAATCAGCCCCAGCATTTT
TRBJ2-3 | NA | NA | TRBV29-1 | CSVEGSSGSLTDTQYF | TGCAGCGTTGAAGGCAGTTCTGGGTCTCTCACAGATACGCAGTATTTT
TRBJ1-1 | NA | NA | TRBV9 | CASSVEQNTEAFF | TGTGCCAGCAGCGTAGAACAGAACACTGAAGCTTTCTTT
TRBJ2-1 | once | TRBD2 | TRBV5-4 | CASSLETSGMSSYNEQFF | TGTGCCAGCAGCTTGGAGACTAGCGGGATGAGCTCCTACAATGAGCAGTTCTTC
TRBJ2-3 | NA | NA | TRBV9 | CASSFAPTETQYF | TGTGCCAGCAGCTTCGCCCCCACGGAGACGCAGTATTTT
TRBJ2-5 | NA | NA | TRBV7-2 | CASSFTGTLQETQYF | TGTGCCAGCAGCTTCACCGGCACCCTCCAAGAGACCCAGTACTTC
TRBJ2-6 | once | NA | TRBV5-6 | CASSRKSSGANVLTF | TGTGCCAGCAGCCGAAAATCCTCTGGGGCCAACGTCCTGACTTTC
TRBJ2-7 | NA | TRBD1 | TRBV4-1 | CASSQAGQGGEQYF | TGCGCCAGCAGCCAAGCGGGACAGGGGGGCGAGCAGTACTTC
TRBJ1-5 | NA | NA | TRBV30 | CAWSDSRSNQPQHF | TGTGCCTGGAGTGATTCCCGGAGCAATCAGCCCCAGCATTTT
TRBJ2-7 | NA | NA | TRBV6-5 | CASSYSSQSEDEQYF | TGTGCCAGCAGTTACTCGTCACAGTCCGAGGACGAGCAGTACTTC
TRBJ2-2 | NA | TRBD2 | TRBV30 | CALKREAGGELFF | TGTGCCCTGAAGCGGGAGGCAGGCGGGGAGCTGTTTTTT
TRBJ2-7 | NA | NA | TRBV5-4 | CASSLGGAWRDEQYF | TGTGCCAGCAGCTTAGGCGGGGCGTGGCGCGACGAGCAGTACTTC
TRBJ1-1 | NA | TRBD1 | TRBV2 | CASSDPDRAWDTEAFF | TGTGCCAGCAGTGATCCGGACAGGGCATGGGACACTGAAGCTTTCTTT
TRBJ1-2 | NA | NA | TRBV4-1 | CASSLAGTVLNGYTF | TGCGCCAGCAGCCTGGCCGGGACCGTGTTAAATGGCTACACCTTC
TRBJ1-1 | NA | NA | TRBV6-5 | CASSSTGNTEAFF | TGTGCCAGCAGTTCTACAGGGAACACTGAAGCTTTCTTT
TRBJ2-7 | once | NA | TRBV6-5 | CATTQGSEQYF | TGTGCCACCACACAGGGTTCCGAGCAGTACTTC
TRBJ2-7 | NA | NA | TRBV11-2 | CASSLDQASYEQYF | TGTGCCAGCAGCTTAGATCAGGCCTCCTACGAGCAGTACTTC
TRBJ1-2 | few | NA | TRBV4-3 | CASSQSRERGYTF | TGCGCCAGCAGCCAATCCAGGGAACGTGGCTACACCTTC
TRBJ2-7 | NA | TRBD1 | TRBV7-9 | CASTPGQGAREQYF | TGTGCCAGCACTCCAGGACAGGGGGCTAGAGAGCAGTACTTC
TRBJ2-5 | NA | NA | TRBV6-8 | CASRELGGREETQYF | TGTGCCAGTCGGGAGTTAGGGGGCAGGGAGGAGACCCAGTACTTC
TRBJ1-2 | few | NA | TRBV11-2 | CASSALRVRGYTF | TGTGCCAGCAGCGCACTCCGGGTCCGTGGCTACACCTTC
TRBJ1-5 | NA | TRBD1 | TRBV29-1 | CSVGQGENQPQHF | TGCAGCGTCGGACAGGGGGAGAATCAGCCCCAGCATTTT
TRBJ2-4 | NA | TRBD2 | TRBV4-1 | CASSQESGSRSENIQYF | TGCGCCAGCAGCCAAGAGAGCGGGAGTCGTAGCGAAAACATTCAGTACTTC
TRBJ2-1 | NA | TRBD2 | TRBV5-4 | CASSGLAGGSYNEQFF | TGTGCCAGCAGCGGGTTAGCGGGAGGGTCCTACAATGAGCAGTTCTTC
TRBJ2-1 | NA | NA | TRBV10-3 | CAISESERFQVEQFF | TGTGCCATCAGTGAGTCGGAACGCTTCCAGGTTGAGCAGTTCTTC
TRBJ2-6 | NA | NA | TRBV29-1 | CSVEGGRDGANVLTF | TGCAGCGTTGAAGGGGGCAGGGATGGGGCCAACGTCCTGACTTTC
TRBJ1-4 | NA | TRBD1 | TRBV29-1 | CSVELLTGVNEKLFF | TGCAGCGTTGAACTTCTTACAGGGGTTAATGAAAAACTGTTTTTT
TRBJ2-1 | once | NA | TRBV29-1 | CSVEYMDLAYNEQFF | TGCAGCGTTGAATATATGGACCTGGCCTACAATGAGCAGTTCTTC
TRBJ1-5 | NA | NA | TRBV14 | CASSQLAQDRSNQPQHF | TGTGCCAGCAGCCAACTGGCCCAAGACAGGAGCAATCAGCCCCAGCATTTT